A selection of T cell receptor beta chains follows, all from one sample in a study of CD8 T cells in ankylosing spondylitis. TCRdb independently ran MiXCR on the 5' RACE reads; one entry per CDR3 protein. This repertoire shows 200,000 to 300,000 distinct CDR3 sequences, roughly a third found once; its top ten account for around 4.5%. The sample consisted of blood, either unsorted or a sorted T cell fraction (not recorded which). These receptors were obtained from a male donor with ankylosing spondylitis or in good health (not recorded which). CDR3s include the opening cysteine and the closing phenylalanine or tryptophan. Each record gives: J gene, V gene, D gene, clone size, CDR3 length, CDR3 protein, CDR3 DNA. A D gene is named only where the DNA matches it firmly. Size is omitted from some rows. Given values are once, few, many or a class for expanded clones.

>TRBJ1-2|TRBV12-3/TRBV12-4|.|few|12
CASSLETGSYTF
TGTGCCAGCAGTTTAGAGACAGGTTCCTACACCTTC
>TRBJ2-1|TRBV9|.|.|14
CASSVGRVDNEQFF
TGTGCCAGCAGCGTAGGCAGGGTCGACAATGAGCAGTTCTTC
>TRBJ2-3|TRBV9|.|.|14
CASSGGYGTDTQYF
TGTGCCAGCAGCGGTGGTTACGGCACAGATACGCAGTATTTT
>TRBJ2-7|TRBV7-2|.|.|13
CASSYSREDEQYF
TGTGCCAGCAGCTACTCCAGGGAGGACGAGCAGTACTTC
>TRBJ2-6|TRBV6-4|.|few|13
CASSPPGANVLTF
TGTGCCAGCAGTCCACCCGGGGCCAACGTCCTGACTTTC
>TRBJ1-4|TRBV12-3/TRBV12-4|.|few|14
CASSLSQGAEKLFF
TGTGCCAGCAGTTTGTCCCAGGGCGCTGAAAAACTGTTTTTT
>TRBJ1-1|TRBV5-1|.|.|15
CASRLGPDANTEAFF
TGCGCCAGCAGATTGGGCCCGGACGCAAACACTGAAGCTTTCTTT
>TRBJ2-5|TRBV5-1|.|few|11
CASTFEETQYF
TGCGCCAGCACCTTTGAGGAGACCCAGTACTTC
>TRBJ1-5|TRBV6-5|.|.|15
CASSYSSGVNQPQHF
TGTGCCAGCAGTTACTCATCAGGGGTCAATCAGCCCCAGCATTTT
>TRBJ1-4|TRBV12-3/TRBV12-4|.|.|12
CASTGLTEKLFF
TGTGCCAGCACGGGATTAACAGAAAAACTGTTTTTT